What follows describes a single T cell receptor (beta chain). Its target is unknown. This record belongs to a study of TIL therapy for anti-PD-1-resistant metastatic lung cancer. Study information: Median tumor mutation burden was under 1.9 mutations per megabase.

Study results and limitations: Many TIL product clones were absent from baseline tumor, suggesting clonal contraction. Compared with baseline intratumoral T cells, expanded TIL cultures were more clonal and less diverse (6% vs 31%).

CDR1 and CDR2 from the germline V gene are MNHEY and SMNVEV (reference sequence). V lost 7 bases and J lost 3, with 7 bases in between. The length of the CDR3 is 13 residues. Time point described: pre-treatment sample, taken before nivolumab and TIL therapy. The tumor samples were excised metastases, mostly pleural nodules or supraclavicular lymph nodes. Tumor harvest preceded PD-1/PD-L1 blockade, followed by nivolumab treatment. Sequencing used immunoSEQ v3. The protocol was immunoSEQ multiplex PCR, while the TCRdb copy is restricted to in-frame clones and leaves out a portion. The sample records roughly 92,000 clones, about three fifths being singletons.

The clonotype was recovered from a person aged 25 to 79 with non-small cell lung cancer. The source was tumor tissue, collected at baseline. The chain is built from TRBV27 and TRBJ2-6; D call uncertain. CDR3 protein: CASTGNGANVLTF. The CDR3 DNA reads TGTGCCAGCACCGGCAATGGGGCCAACGTCCTGACTTTC.